This entry is about one T cell receptor beta chain. Clones were read by immunoSEQ multiplex PCR, and TCRdb kept only the in-frame ones, dropping some. The sample shows around 64,000 clones, around 87% of them seen only once. The sample originates from a study of OX40 agonist ivuxolimab in advanced cancers. Background on the study: Patients achieving partial responses numbered three: one hepatocellular carcinoma case and two cutaneous melanoma cases.

V dropped 2 bases and J dropped 3; count of bases not matched to a gene: 6. CDR3 size: 16 residues. Germline CDR1 SNHLY, CDR2 FYNNEI. Autoimmune disease history or systemic immunosuppression excluded patients. The source of this sequence is an adult with an advanced solid tumor such as melanoma, head and neck, liver or kidney cancer. The sequencing used CD4+ or CD8+ T cells sorted from blood, collected in a trial of the OX40 agonist ivuxolimab. The chain is built from TRBV2 and TRBJ1-2, with 10 bases identical to TRBD1. The CDR3 nucleotides are TGTGCCAGCAGTGAAACTTACGGGACAGGGGACTATGGCTACACCTTC. Translation: CASSETYGTGDYGYTF.